This T cell receptor (beta chain) was captured in a study of blood T cells in healthy people across ages. This clonotype was counted between two and nine times. Germline V lookup: CDR1 SQVTM, CDR2 ANQGSEA. J was trimmed by 2 bases and V by 4 bases; bases with no gene match: 1. The CDR3 runs 12 residues. A second 7 to 11 cycle PCR used barcoded and J-beta primers. One entry per CDR3 protein results from TCRdb running MiXCR on the 5' RACE reads. The data contain about 570,000 distinct CDR3 sequences, about 26% of them seen just once; the ten biggest clones take up approximately 17%. Sample: blood. The receptor's source is a woman in her seventies in good health. The V call is TRBV29-1, the J call TRBJ1-2; TRBD1 matches 7 bases. CDR3 protein: CSVGGGNYGYTF. Here the CDR3 DNA reads TGCAGCGTTGGAGGGGGCAACTATGGCTACACCTTC.